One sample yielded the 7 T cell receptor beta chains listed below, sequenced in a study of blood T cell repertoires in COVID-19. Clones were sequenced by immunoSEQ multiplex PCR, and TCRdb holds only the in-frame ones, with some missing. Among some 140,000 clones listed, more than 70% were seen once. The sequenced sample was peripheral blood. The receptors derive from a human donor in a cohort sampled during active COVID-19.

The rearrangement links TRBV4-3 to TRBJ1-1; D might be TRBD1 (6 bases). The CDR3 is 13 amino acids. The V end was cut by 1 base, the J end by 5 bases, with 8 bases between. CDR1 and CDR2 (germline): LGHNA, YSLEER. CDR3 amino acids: CASSQARGTEAFF. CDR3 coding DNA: TGCGCCAGCAGCCAAGCCAGGGGAACTGAAGCTTTCTTT.

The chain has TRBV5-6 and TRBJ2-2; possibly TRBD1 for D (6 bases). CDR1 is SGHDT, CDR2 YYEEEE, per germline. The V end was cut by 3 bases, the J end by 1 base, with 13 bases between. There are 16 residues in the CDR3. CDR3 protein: CASSSIYRENTGELFF. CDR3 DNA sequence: TGTGCCAGCAGCTCTATTTACAGGGAGAACACCGGGGAGCTGTTTTTT.

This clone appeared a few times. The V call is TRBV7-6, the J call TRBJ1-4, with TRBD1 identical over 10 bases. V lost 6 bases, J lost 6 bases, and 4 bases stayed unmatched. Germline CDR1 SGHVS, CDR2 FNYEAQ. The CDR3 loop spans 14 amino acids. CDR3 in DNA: TGTGCCAGCAGTAGGACAGGGGGGGATGAAAAACTGTTTTTT. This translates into CASSRTGGDEKLFF.

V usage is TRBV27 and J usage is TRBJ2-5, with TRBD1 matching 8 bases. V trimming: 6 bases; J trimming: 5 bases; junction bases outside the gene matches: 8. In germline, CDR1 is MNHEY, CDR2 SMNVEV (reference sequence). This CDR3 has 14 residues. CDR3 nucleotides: TGTGCCAGCAGACCACAGGACAGGGTGGAGACCCAGTACTTC. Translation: CASRPQDRVETQYF.

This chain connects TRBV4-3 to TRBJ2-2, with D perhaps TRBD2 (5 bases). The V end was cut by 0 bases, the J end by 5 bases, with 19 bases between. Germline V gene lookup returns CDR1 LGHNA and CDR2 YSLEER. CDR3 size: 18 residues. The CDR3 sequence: CASSQEWSGKGWTGELFF. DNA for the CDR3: TGCGCCAGCAGCCAAGAGTGGTCGGGAAAAGGTTGGACCGGGGAGCTGTTTTTT.

The CDR3 region is CAIKNRGYTEAFF. The CDR3 nucleotides are TGTGCCATCAAAAACAGGGGATACACTGAAGCTTTCTTT. V usage is TRBV10-3 and J usage is TRBJ1-1; 7 bases map to TRBD1. The CDR3 spans 13 residues. The junction had 5 bases not matched to a gene; V was cut back by 7 bases and J by 3 bases. In germline, CDR1 is ENHRY, CDR2 SYGVKD.

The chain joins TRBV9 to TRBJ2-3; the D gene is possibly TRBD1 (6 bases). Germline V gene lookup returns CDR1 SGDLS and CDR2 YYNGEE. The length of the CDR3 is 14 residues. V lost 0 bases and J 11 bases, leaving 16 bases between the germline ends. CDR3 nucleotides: TGTGCCAGCAGCGTAGGACTGGGGGCCCCGGAGCAGTATTTT. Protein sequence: CASSVGLGAPEQYF.